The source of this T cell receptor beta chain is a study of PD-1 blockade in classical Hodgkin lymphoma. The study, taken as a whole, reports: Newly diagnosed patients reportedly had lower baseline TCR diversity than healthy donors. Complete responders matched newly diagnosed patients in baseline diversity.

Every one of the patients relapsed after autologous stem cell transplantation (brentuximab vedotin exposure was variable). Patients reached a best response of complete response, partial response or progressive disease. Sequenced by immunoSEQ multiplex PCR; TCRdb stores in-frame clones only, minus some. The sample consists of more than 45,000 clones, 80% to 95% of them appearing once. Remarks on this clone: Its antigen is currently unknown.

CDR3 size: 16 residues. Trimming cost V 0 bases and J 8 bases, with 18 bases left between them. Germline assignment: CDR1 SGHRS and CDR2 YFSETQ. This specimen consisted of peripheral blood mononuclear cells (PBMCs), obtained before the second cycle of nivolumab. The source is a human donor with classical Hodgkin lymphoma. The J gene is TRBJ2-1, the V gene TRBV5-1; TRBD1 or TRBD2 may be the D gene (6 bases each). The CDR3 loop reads CASSLVRGLANHEQFF. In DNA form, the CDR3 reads TGCGCCAGCAGCTTGGTTCGGGGGCTAGCGAACCATGAGCAGTTCTTC.